Following are 23 T cell receptor beta chains from one sample sequenced in a study of blood T cell repertoires in COVID-19. Assay: immunoSEQ multiplex PCR; the TCRdb copy retains only in-frame clones and omits some. The data hold about 59,000 clones, with around 73% observed a single time. Sequences were obtained from peripheral blood. All receptors come from a man older than 75 with acute or convalescent COVID-19.

V and J are TRBV2 and TRBJ2-7; 16 positions agree with TRBD2. Germline-derived CDR1 and CDR2 are SNHLY and FYNNEI. This CDR3 comprises 16 residues. V shed 5 bases, J shed 8 bases, and the junction held 9 bases outside the gene matches. CDR3 sequence: CASSTGTSGRASKQYF. The DNA of the CDR3 is TGTGCCAGCAGTACCGGGACTAGCGGGAGGGCCTCAAAGCAGTACTTC.

This clone was counted once. The chain uses TRBV6-5 and TRBJ1-2, with D hard to call. This CDR3 is 13 amino acids long. The V end lost 5 bases, the J end lost 7 bases, and 14 bases lay between the germline ends. In germline, CDR1 is MNHEY, CDR2 SVGAGI. CDR3 nucleotides: TGTGCCAGCAGTCCCCAGAGGGCGAGTGGCTACACCTTC. It is translated as CASSPQRASGYTF.

V and J are TRBV24-1 and TRBJ2-4; 8 nucleotides match TRBD1. Germline trimming cut 3 bases from V and 7 bases from J; bases unmatched to any gene: 10. The CDR3 runs 16 residues. The germline V gene encodes CDR1 KGHDR and CDR2 SFDVKD. In DNA form, the CDR3 reads TGTGCCACCAGTGATGCGGCAGGGGGCGCGAGGAACATTCAGTACTTC. This codes for CATSDAAGGARNIQYF.

The V call is TRBV6-2 or TRBV6-3, the J call TRBJ2-7; 11 nucleotides agree with TRBD2. CDR3 length: 15 residues. Trimming took 6 bases from V and 3 from J; bases not matched to a gene: 7. The germline V gene has CDR1 MNHEY and CDR2 SVGEGT. CDR3 sequence: CASRPRLAGNYEQYF. DNA for the CDR3: TGTGCCAGCAGGCCTAGACTAGCGGGGAACTACGAGCAGTACTTC.

The chain employs TRBV11-3 and TRBJ1-2; D call uncertain. Per germline, CDR1 SGHNT and CDR2 YENEEA. V lost 6 bases and J 4 bases, leaving 12 bases between the germline ends. The CDR3 is 13 amino acids. The CDR3 loop reads CASSQTDIYGYTF. DNA for the CDR3: TGTGCCAGCAGTCAAACAGATATCTATGGCTACACCTTC.

The genes are TRBV19 and TRBJ2-7; D is perhaps TRBD1 (5 bases). Germline values: CDR1 LNHDA, CDR2 SQIVND (reference sequence). CDR3 length: 15 residues. The germline V and J ends were trimmed by 5 bases and 5 bases, with 19 bases remaining between them. The CDR3 bases are TGTGCCAGTAGTCCCTCAGGGAACTACCTCCACGAGCAGTACTTC. Protein product: CASSPSGNYLHEQYF.

This clone was detected a few times. The V and J genes are TRBV27 and TRBJ1-1; TRBD1 aligns across 9 bases. V lost 5 bases to trimming and J lost 5 bases; unmatched junction nucleotides: 9. CDR3 length: 15 amino acids. The germline V gene encodes CDR1 MNHEY and CDR2 SMNVEV (reference sequence). The CDR3 protein is CASSQRTGAGTEAFF. CDR3 DNA sequence: TGTGCCAGCAGTCAAAGGACAGGGGCGGGTACTGAAGCTTTCTTT.

This clone was recorded only once. The chain employs TRBV29-1 and TRBJ1-2; maybe TRBD1 (6 bases). CDR1 SQVTM and CDR2 ANQGSEA come from the germline V gene. V shed 5 bases and J shed 2 bases, with 12 bases lying between them. This CDR3 spans 13 amino acids. The CDR3 sequence is CSVRGGSNYGYTF. The CDR3 region has the DNA TGCAGCGTTAGGGGGGGCAGCAACTATGGCTACACCTTC.

The chain recombines TRBV9 with TRBJ2-3, with 8 bases aligning to TRBD2. After removal of 4 bases from V and 5 bases from J, the junction contained 9 bases not matched to a gene. CDR1 and CDR2 from the germline V gene are SGDLS and YYNGEE. The CDR3 spans 15 residues. The CDR3 is CASSLTGGQQDTQYF. The DNA of the CDR3 is TGTGCCAGCAGCCTCACGGGGGGGCAGCAAGATACGCAGTATTTT.

The CDR3 sequence is CASSLFTGGVVGYTF. For the CDR3, the DNA is TGTGCCAGCAGCTTATTTACAGGGGGCGTCGTTGGCTACACCTTC. V is TRBV11-2 and J is TRBJ1-2; 9 nucleotides match TRBD1. V was clipped by 2 bases and J by 7 bases; unmatched bases: 8. Germline V lookup: CDR1 SGHAT, CDR2 FQNNGV. This CDR3 comprises 15 residues.

Only one count was recorded for this clone. At one of its ends the junction is not consistent with the germline gene, which may arise from a read error. The chain is built from TRBV27 and TRBJ1-4; 8 nucleotides align to TRBD1. Germline V lookup: CDR1 MNHEY, CDR2 SMNVEV (reference sequence). There are 16 residues in the CDR3. The CDR3 region has the DNA TGTGCCAGCAGTCCTCTTACAGGGGGAACTTATGAAAAACTGTTTTTT. Protein: CASSPLTGGTYEKLFF.

The rearrangement uses TRBV6-5 and TRBJ2-3; 8 positions agree with TRBD2. The CDR3 runs 16 residues. Germline lookup yields CDR1 MNHEY and CDR2 SVGAGI. The V segment lost 2 bases and the J segment 4 bases; nucleotides outside the gene matches: 8. CDR3 amino acids: CASSYESGRSADTQYF. The CDR3 nucleotides read TGTGCCAGCAGTTACGAGAGCGGGAGAAGTGCAGATACGCAGTATTTT.

As regards this clone: Its ends do not fully match the called genes, so a read error is possible. V usage is TRBV6-5 and J usage is TRBJ1-1, with 7 bases identical to TRBD1. CDR3 length: 12 amino acids. Germline CDR1 MNHEY, CDR2 SVGAGI. Here the CDR3 DNA reads TGTGCCAGCAGTTCCGATACAGGGGTCCGGAATTTT. Encoded protein: CASSSDTGVRNF.

This chain connects TRBV9 to TRBJ1-2; 7 bases agree with TRBD1. This CDR3 has 13 amino acids. Germline V gives CDR1 SGDLS, CDR2 YYNGEE. The V segment lost 3 bases and the J segment 4 bases; nucleotides outside the gene matches: 3. The CDR3 is CASSATGTYGYTF. Written as DNA, the CDR3 is TGTGCCAGCAGCGCGACAGGGACCTATGGCTACACCTTC.

Here the CDR3 DNA reads TGCGCCAGCAGCGGGACAGCGAACACTGAAGCTTTCTTT. This encodes CASSGTANTEAFF. The rearrangement joins TRBV5-1 to TRBJ1-1, with TRBD1 identical over 7 bases. Germline V gene data show CDR1 as SGHRS and CDR2 as YFSETQ. The length of the CDR3 is 13 residues. J gave up 1 base and V 4 bases, and 1 base lay outside the gene matches.

The V call is TRBV12-5, the J call TRBJ1-6; D not resolved. V shed 2 bases and J shed 8 bases, with 7 bases lying between them. This CDR3 contains 13 residues. Germline CDR1 reads LGHNT; CDR2 reads FRNRAP. CDR3 coding DNA: TGTGCTAGTGGTTTGAGTACAGATTCACCCCTCCACTTT. Its translation is CASGLSTDSPLHF.

A few counts support this clone. The chain employs TRBV7-2 and TRBJ1-5; no clear D. CDR1 and CDR2 from the germline V gene are SGHTA and FQGNSA. The CDR3 extends over 14 amino acids. V was shortened by 6 bases and J by 1 base, with 10 bases between the two germline ends. The CDR3 protein is CASRLGSSNQPQHF. The CDR3 DNA is TGTGCCAGCAGACTAGGGTCGAGCAATCAGCCCCAGCATTTT.

This chain uses TRBV2 with TRBJ2-2, with unresolved D. V lost 5 bases to trimming and J lost 1 base, with 8 bases between them. The CDR3 sequence is 14 residues long. Germline CDR1 is SNHLY and CDR2 is FYNNEI. CDR3 amino acids: CASSQAMNTGELFF. The CDR3 DNA follows: TGTGCCAGCAGTCAGGCCATGAACACCGGGGAGCTGTTTTTT.

The rearrangement uses TRBV11-1 and TRBJ2-7, with 10 bases that match TRBD1. Germline V CDR1 and CDR2: SGHAT, FQDESV (reference sequence). The CDR3 runs to 13 residues. Trimming cost V 8 bases and J 7 bases; bases outside gene matches: 8. The CDR3 sequence is CASSGTGVEEQYF. CDR3 DNA: TGTGCCAGCTCCGGGACAGGGGTGGAGGAGCAGTACTTC.

The chain links TRBV18 to TRBJ2-1; 10 bases match TRBD1. From germline, CDR1 is KGHSH and CDR2 LQKENI. The CDR3 totals 14 residues. V lost 3 bases to trimming and J lost 10 bases; unmatched junction nucleotides: 6. The CDR3 spells CASSPGTGAFEQFF. CDR3 in DNA: TGTGCCAGCTCACCCGGGACAGGGGCATTCGAGCAGTTCTTC.

CDR3: CASSPALGTHNSPLHF. The DNA of the CDR3 is TGTGCCAGCAGCCCAGCGTTAGGGACACACAATTCACCCCTCCACTTT. This chain connects TRBV3-1 (or the pseudogene TRBV3-2) to TRBJ1-6; D might be TRBD1 (6 bases). The germline V gene has CDR1 LGHDT and CDR2 YNNKEL (reference sequence). The length of the CDR3 is 16 residues. V gave up 4 bases and J gave up 7 bases, with 17 bases separating them.

The V call is TRBV11-2, the J call TRBJ2-5, with D possibly TRBD2 on 6 matching bases. Between the trimmed V and J ends, which lost 1 base and 1 base, there was a span of 7 bases. The CDR3 extends over 14 amino acids. Germline loops: CDR1 SGHAT, CDR2 FQNNGV. In nucleotides, the CDR3 is TGTGCCAGCAGCTTAGGTAGCGGCCAAGAGACCCAGTACTTC. Protein: CASSLGSGQETQYF.

The gene calls are TRBV6-1 and TRBJ2-7, with 7 positions matching TRBD2. This CDR3 comprises 13 residues. The germline V gene has CDR1 MNHNS and CDR2 SASEGT. J was trimmed by 12 bases and V by 2 bases; bases with no gene match: 10. CDR3 region: CASSEPGGRIMYF. CDR3 bases: TGTGCCAGCAGTGAACCAGGCGGGAGAATCATGTACTTC.